This TCR beta chain was captured by sequencing in a study of blood T cells in healthy people across ages. A second about 7 to 12 cycle PCR used barcoded and J-beta primers. TCRdb analysed the 5' RACE reads with MiXCR anew, one entry per CDR3 protein. The profile shows hundreds of thousands of distinct CDR3 sequences, approximately 50% of them singletons. The CDR3 has 15 amino acids. Germline CDR1 and CDR2: SGHDT and YYEEEE. Unmatched junction bases numbered 5, after V lost 4 bases and J lost 2 bases. Sequencing input: blood. The chain employs TRBV5-6 and TRBJ2-3; 9 bases map to TRBD2. This TCR was recovered from a man between 60 and 75 years old in good health. CDR3 region: CASSQSGGITDTQYF. CDR3 DNA sequence: TGTGCCAGCAGCCAAAGCGGGGGGATCACAGATACGCAGTATTTT.